A selection of T cell receptor beta chains follows, all from one sample in a study of T cell repertoires in cytomegalovirus infection. These receptors' targets are unknown. One entry per CDR3 protein results from TCRdb running MiXCR on the reads. The sample carries about 700,000 distinct CDR3 sequences, 33% recorded once. Sequencing used cultured PBMCs, obtained from culture after CMV antigen stimulation. These receptors all stem from a human donor in good health (CMV status not recorded). Some clones in this sample may be carry-over from other donors' samples. The CDR3 runs from the conserved cysteine through the conserved F or W. D genes are given only for firm matches. Rows give clone size only sometimes, using once, few, many, or a class for an expanded clone.

clone_size: few
v_call: TRBV7-9
d_call: NA
j_call: TRBJ1-3
cdr3_nt: TGTGCCAGCAGCTTAGCTGGGGGACTCAGCTCTGGAAACACCATATATTTT
cdr3_aa: CASSLAGGLSSGNTIYF

clone_size: NA
v_call: TRBV7-6
d_call: NA
j_call: TRBJ1-1
cdr3_nt: TGTGCCAGCAGCTTATTACGCCCTGGAGGGATCGACACTGAAGCTTTCTTT
cdr3_aa: CASSLLRPGGIDTEAFF

clone_size: many
v_call: TRBV7-8
d_call: TRBD2
j_call: TRBJ2-2
cdr3_nt: TGTGCCAGCAGCCCCCGGGGCCTTACTAGCGGCAAAACCGGGGAGCTGTTTTTT
cdr3_aa: CASSPRGLTSGKTGELFF

clone_size: NA
v_call: TRBV5-6
d_call: NA
j_call: TRBJ2-5
cdr3_nt: TGTGCCAGCAGCTCCGGACAGCAAGGGGAGACCCAGTACTTC
cdr3_aa: CASSSGQQGETQYF

clone_size: NA
v_call: TRBV18
d_call: TRBD2
j_call: TRBJ2-7
cdr3_nt: TGTGCCAGCTCACCCCAAAAACTAGCGGGAGGGTCCTACGAGCAGTACTTC
cdr3_aa: CASSPQKLAGGSYEQYF

clone_size: NA
v_call: TRBV7-2
d_call: NA
j_call: TRBJ1-5
cdr3_nt: TGTGCCAGCAGCTTAGTTTCCTGGACGGTGAATCAGCCCCAGCATTTT
cdr3_aa: CASSLVSWTVNQPQHF

clone_size: NA
v_call: TRBV27
d_call: NA
j_call: TRBJ2-3
cdr3_nt: TGTGCCAGCAGTTCCCGTCAGATAATCTCTAGCACAGATACGCAGTATTTT
cdr3_aa: CASSSRQIISSTDTQYF

clone_size: NA
v_call: TRBV6-2/TRBV6-3
d_call: TRBD2
j_call: TRBJ2-1
cdr3_nt: TGTGCCAGCAGATTACTAGCGGGATCCTACAATGAGCAGTTCTTC
cdr3_aa: CASRLLAGSYNEQFF

clone_size: NA
v_call: TRBV19
d_call: NA
j_call: TRBJ2-4
cdr3_nt: TGTGCCAGTAGTCCCGCCGGAGAGTTAAGCAAAAACATTCAGTACTTC
cdr3_aa: CASSPAGELSKNIQYF

clone_size: few
v_call: TRBV7-7
d_call: TRBD1
j_call: TRBJ2-3
cdr3_nt: TGTGCCAGCAGCCTCAAGGACAGGGGTGTTCGGGCAGATACGCAGTATTTT
cdr3_aa: CASSLKDRGVRADTQYF

clone_size: few
v_call: TRBV6-6
d_call: TRBD2
j_call: TRBJ2-3
cdr3_nt: TGTGCCAGCAGTTACTCGTTCCTAGCGGGGGTAGGGGGGGATACGCAGTATTTT
cdr3_aa: CASSYSFLAGVGGDTQYF

clone_size: many
v_call: TRBV7-9
d_call: NA
j_call: TRBJ2-5
cdr3_nt: TGTGCCAGCAGCTTAGGTGGGCCCCAAGAGACCCAGTACTTC
cdr3_aa: CASSLGGPQETQYF

clone_size: few
v_call: TRBV6-1
d_call: NA
j_call: TRBJ1-3
cdr3_nt: TGTGCCAGCAGTGAACGCTCGGCAGGCGAGAACACCATATATTTT
cdr3_aa: CASSERSAGENTIYF

clone_size: few
v_call: TRBV6-1
d_call: TRBD1
j_call: TRBJ1-5
cdr3_nt: TGTGCCAGCAGGATGACAGGGTCGGGCTATCAGCCCCAGCATTTT
cdr3_aa: CASRMTGSGYQPQHF

clone_size: few
v_call: TRBV7-6
d_call: NA
j_call: TRBJ2-1
cdr3_nt: TGTGCCAGCAGCTTTCTCACTAGCTATCAAGAGCAGTTCTTC
cdr3_aa: CASSFLTSYQEQFF

clone_size: NA
v_call: TRBV10-3
d_call: TRBD2
j_call: TRBJ2-7
cdr3_nt: TGTGCCATGGCGGCCGGGACTAGCGGCCACGAGCAGTACTTC
cdr3_aa: CAMAAGTSGHEQYF

clone_size: few
v_call: TRBV10-3
d_call: NA
j_call: TRBJ1-1
cdr3_nt: TGTGCCATCAGTGAGTCTCCTCGGGTGGCTTTCTTT
cdr3_aa: CAISESPRVAFF

clone_size: NA
v_call: TRBV7-9
d_call: TRBD2
j_call: TRBJ2-5
cdr3_nt: TGTGCCAGCACTGAAGGAAGCGGGGGGCCGAGAGAGACCCAGTACTTC
cdr3_aa: CASTEGSGGPRETQYF

clone_size: few
v_call: TRBV7-2
d_call: NA
j_call: TRBJ2-7
cdr3_nt: TGTGCCAGCAGCTCCTTCAAGGGGGACTACGAGCAGTACTTC
cdr3_aa: CASSSFKGDYEQYF

clone_size: many
v_call: TRBV7-2
d_call: TRBD2
j_call: TRBJ2-5
cdr3_nt: TGTGCCAGCAGCTTCCGGACTAGCGGGACAGGAGAGACCCAGTACTTC
cdr3_aa: CASSFRTSGTGETQYF

clone_size: NA
v_call: TRBV7-9
d_call: TRBD2
j_call: TRBJ2-7
cdr3_nt: TGTGCCAGCAGCTTACATGCAGCGGGGGCCTACGAGCAGTACTTC
cdr3_aa: CASSLHAAGAYEQYF

clone_size: NA
v_call: TRBV14
d_call: TRBD1
j_call: TRBJ2-7
cdr3_nt: TGTGCCAGCAGCCGACTACAGGGGACCCCCTACGAGCAGTACTTC
cdr3_aa: CASSRLQGTPYEQYF

clone_size: few
v_call: TRBV11-2
d_call: TRBD1
j_call: TRBJ1-2
cdr3_nt: TGTGCCAGCAGTATAACAGGGGAACCCATTGGCTACACCTTC
cdr3_aa: CASSITGEPIGYTF

clone_size: few
v_call: TRBV7-9
d_call: TRBD1
j_call: TRBJ2-3
cdr3_nt: TGTGCCAGCAGTCCCCGGGGACAGGGGATGACAGATACGCAGTATTTT
cdr3_aa: CASSPRGQGMTDTQYF

clone_size: few
v_call: TRBV23-1
d_call: TRBD1
j_call: TRBJ2-5
cdr3_nt: TGCGCCAGCAGTCCACCGGGACAGAGATACCAAGAGACCCAGTACTTC
cdr3_aa: CASSPPGQRYQETQYF

clone_size: few
v_call: TRBV7-9
d_call: TRBD1
j_call: TRBJ1-2
cdr3_nt: TGTGCCAGCAGTGCAGGGGGAATCGCCTATGGCTACACCTTC
cdr3_aa: CASSAGGIAYGYTF

clone_size: NA
v_call: TRBV12-3/TRBV12-4
d_call: TRBD1
j_call: TRBJ2-5
cdr3_nt: TGTGCCAGCAGTCTACAGGGGGCGCCCCAAGAGACCCAGTACTTC
cdr3_aa: CASSLQGAPQETQYF

clone_size: NA
v_call: TRBV11-2
d_call: NA
j_call: TRBJ2-2
cdr3_nt: TGTGCCAGCAGCCCCTCGGGACCCGGGGAGCTGTTTTTT
cdr3_aa: CASSPSGPGELFF

clone_size: few
v_call: TRBV7-6
d_call: NA
j_call: TRBJ2-1
cdr3_nt: TGTGCCAGCACCCCAACCTCCGCATTGGGGGAGCAGTTCTTC
cdr3_aa: CASTPTSALGEQFF

clone_size: NA
v_call: TRBV20-1
d_call: TRBD2
j_call: TRBJ2-3
cdr3_nt: TGCAGTGCTAGAGTTCGGTACCGCGGACTAGCGGGGGGAAAGACGCAGTATTTT
cdr3_aa: CSARVRYRGLAGGKTQYF

clone_size: NA
v_call: TRBV20-1
d_call: NA
j_call: TRBJ2-5
cdr3_nt: TGCAGTGCTAGAGATCAGGGGCAAGAGACCCAGTACTTC
cdr3_aa: CSARDQGQETQYF

clone_size: NA
v_call: TRBV7-4
d_call: NA
j_call: TRBJ2-3
cdr3_nt: TGTGCCAGCAGCCCCGGTGAGGGTTGGTATGATACGCAGTATTTT
cdr3_aa: CASSPGEGWYDTQYF

clone_size: NA
v_call: TRBV5-1
d_call: NA
j_call: TRBJ1-3
cdr3_nt: TGCGCCAGCAGCTTGCAATCAGGGTCTGGAAACACCATATATTTT
cdr3_aa: CASSLQSGSGNTIYF

clone_size: NA
v_call: TRBV6-1
d_call: TRBD2
j_call: TRBJ2-1
cdr3_nt: TGTGCCAGCAGTGAACAGCGGGGGGTGATCAATGAGCAGTTCTTC
cdr3_aa: CASSEQRGVINEQFF

clone_size: few
v_call: TRBV4-1
d_call: TRBD1
j_call: TRBJ2-3
cdr3_nt: TGCGCCAGCAGCTTCGGACAGGGGTCGGATACGCAGTATTTT
cdr3_aa: CASSFGQGSDTQYF

clone_size: NA
v_call: TRBV12-5
d_call: NA
j_call: TRBJ2-5
cdr3_nt: TGTGCTAGTGGCCCCCCCGGGGAGACCCAGTACTTC
cdr3_aa: CASGPPGETQYF

clone_size: NA
v_call: TRBV20-1
d_call: TRBD2
j_call: TRBJ2-3
cdr3_nt: TGCAGTGCTAGAGATCCTAGCGGGGGCCAAGATACGCAGTATTTT
cdr3_aa: CSARDPSGGQDTQYF

clone_size: NA
v_call: TRBV11-3
d_call: TRBD2
j_call: TRBJ2-3
cdr3_nt: TGTGCCAGCACCATTAGCGGGACTCGAAGGATGGTCACAGATACGCAGTATTTT
cdr3_aa: CASTISGTRRMVTDTQYF

clone_size: NA
v_call: TRBV6-1
d_call: TRBD1
j_call: TRBJ2-5
cdr3_nt: TGTGCCAGCAGGATATACGACAGGGGGCCAGAGACCCAGTACTTC
cdr3_aa: CASRIYDRGPETQYF

clone_size: NA
v_call: TRBV5-3
d_call: NA
j_call: TRBJ1-1
cdr3_nt: TGTGCCAGCAGCTTGGGGACTGACGGGGCTTTCTTT
cdr3_aa: CASSLGTDGAFF

clone_size: NA
v_call: TRBV5-8
d_call: TRBD2
j_call: TRBJ2-3
cdr3_nt: TGTGCCAGCAGATCCCCAGGACTAGCTTCAAAAGCTAGCACAGATACGCAGTATTTT
cdr3_aa: CASRSPGLASKASTDTQYF

clone_size: NA
v_call: TRBV20-1
d_call: NA
j_call: TRBJ2-1
cdr3_nt: TGCAGTGCTTTCCGCCAGGGACAAAACTCCTACAATGAGCAGTTCTTC
cdr3_aa: CSAFRQGQNSYNEQFF

clone_size: NA
v_call: TRBV7-9
d_call: NA
j_call: TRBJ1-4
cdr3_nt: TGTGCCAGCAGCTTGACATTTTCTAATGAAAAACTGTTTTTT
cdr3_aa: CASSLTFSNEKLFF

clone_size: few
v_call: TRBV12-5
d_call: NA
j_call: TRBJ2-1
cdr3_nt: TGTGCTAGTGGTTTAGGGTTTCATGAGCAGTTCTTC
cdr3_aa: CASGLGFHEQFF

clone_size: NA
v_call: TRBV2
d_call: NA
j_call: TRBJ1-1
cdr3_nt: TGTGCCAGCCAGGGGATCCGGAACACTGAAGCTTTCTTT
cdr3_aa: CASQGIRNTEAFF

clone_size: few
v_call: TRBV19
d_call: NA
j_call: TRBJ2-3
cdr3_nt: TGTGCCAGTAGTACGCGCGGACTATCCACAGATACGCAGTATTTT
cdr3_aa: CASSTRGLSTDTQYF

clone_size: NA
v_call: TRBV7-2
d_call: NA
j_call: TRBJ2-1
cdr3_nt: TGTGCCAGCAGCTTAGTTGGGGGGGGGCCGAGAGAGCAGTTCTTC
cdr3_aa: CASSLVGGGPREQFF

clone_size: few
v_call: TRBV28
d_call: NA
j_call: TRBJ2-5
cdr3_nt: TGTGCCAGCAGCCTCAGTTGGGATGACAAAGAGACCCAGTACTTC
cdr3_aa: CASSLSWDDKETQYF